These 25 T cell receptor beta chains were all obtained from the same sample, sequenced in a study of T cell repertoires in ileal Crohn's disease. Sequenced by immunoSEQ multiplex PCR; TCRdb stores in-frame clones only, minus some. Among 1,500 to 1,600 clones, just over 85% were seen once, and the ten largest hold approximately 15%. Time point reported: neoterminal ileum biopsy at postoperative endoscopy, about 6 months after surgery. Sequencing was done on a sample of ileal tissue. The source is an adult with Crohn's disease.

The chain uses TRBV5-1 and TRBJ2-3; D unclear. Germline V gene data show CDR1 as SGHRS and CDR2 as YFSETQ. The CDR3 is made up of 13 amino acids. V lost 3 bases and J 6 bases, leaving 11 bases between the germline ends. CDR3 sequence (DNA): TGCGCCAGCAGCTCCCTAGTCAGCGATACGCAGTATTTT. This gives the protein CASSSLVSDTQYF.

A few counts support this clone. This chain links TRBV5-5 with TRBJ2-7, with D perhaps matching TRBD1 (6 bases). The CDR3 loop spans 16 amino acids. Between the trimmed V and J ends, which lost 0 bases and 6 bases, there was a span of 19 bases. Germline CDR1 SGHKS, CDR2 YYEKEE (reference sequence). The CDR3 region is CASSLVPGASVAEQYF. The CDR3 nucleotides read TGTGCCAGCAGCTTGGTACCAGGGGCATCAGTGGCCGAGCAGTACTTC.

This chain uses TRBV4-1 with TRBJ2-1; 7 positions match TRBD1. CDR3 size: 18 residues. Per germline, CDR1 MGHRA and CDR2 YSYEKL. J was trimmed by 0 bases and V by 6 bases; bases with no gene match: 14. CDR3 amino acids: CASSPLIGTASSYNEQFF. The CDR3 DNA sequence: TGCGCCAGCAGTCCATTGATCGGGACAGCTAGCTCCTACAATGAGCAGTTCTTC.

The V call is TRBV19, the J call TRBJ2-6; D not resolved. Trimming removed 6 bases from V and 0 bases from J, with 15 bases in between. Germline V gene lookup returns CDR1 LNHDA and CDR2 SQIVND (reference sequence). The CDR3 length is 17 residues. CDR3 bases: TGTGCCAGTAGATCCCCAGTGGGTTCCTCTGGGGCCAACGTCCTGACTTTC. Amino acids: CASRSPVGSSGANVLTF.

The chain links TRBV5-8 to TRBJ2-5, with 7 bases identical to TRBD2. CDR1 and CDR2 from the germline V gene are SGHTS and YDEGEE. This CDR3 comprises 15 residues. V gave up 0 bases and J gave up 1 base; unmatched junction bases: 3. In DNA, the CDR3 is TGTGCCAGCAGCTTGGAGCCTAGCGGCCAAGAGACCCAGTACTTC. This codes for CASSLEPSGQETQYF.

This chain joins TRBV4-2 and TRBJ2-7; maybe TRBD2 (5 bases). This CDR3 is built from 15 residues. Trimming removed 0 bases from V and 6 bases from J, with 15 bases in between. CDR1 is LGHNA, CDR2 YNFKEQ, per germline. CDR3 in amino acids: CASSQEFSGLGEQYF. The CDR3 nucleotides are TGTGCCAGCAGCCAAGAGTTCAGCGGTCTGGGCGAGCAGTACTTC.

The chain couples TRBV7-9 to TRBJ2-3; 10 positions match TRBD2. CDR1 SEHNR and CDR2 FQNEAQ come from the germline V gene (reference sequence). The CDR3 spans 16 residues. Trimming at V came to 5 bases and at J to 1 base, leaving 6 bases not matched to a gene. The CDR3 region has the DNA TGTGCCAGCAGCCGAGCGGGAGGGCAGGGCACAGATACGCAGTATTTT. Protein product: CASSRAGGQGTDTQYF. Together with reference TRBV7-9 and TRBJ2-3, the CDR3 gives the full variable domain: DTGVSQNPRHKITKRGQNVTFRCDPISEHNRLYWYRQTLGQGPEFLTYFQNEAQLEKSRLLSDRFSAERPKGSFSTLEIQRTEQGDSAMYLCASSRAGGQGTDTQYFGPGTRLTVL.

This clone has just a few counts. The chain links TRBV14 to TRBJ2-7; D unclear. CDR3 length: 13 amino acids. Germline loops: CDR1 SGHDN, CDR2 FVKESK. Trimming removed 1 base from V and 3 bases from J, with 7 bases in between. The CDR3 DNA is TGTGCCAGCAGCCAAGGTCTGTACTACGAGCAGTACTTC. It translates to CASSQGLYYEQYF.

This chain connects TRBV13 to TRBJ1-5, with a weak D call TRBD1 (5 bases). Germline CDR1 PRHDT, CDR2 FYEKMQ (reference sequence). The ends were cut back, 0 bases at V and 3 bases at J, with 9 bases in the middle. CDR3 length equals 15 residues. The CDR3, as DNA: TGTGCCAGCAGCTTAGGGACAGAATTCAATCAGCCCCAGCATTTT. This gives the protein CASSLGTEFNQPQHF.

The chain employs TRBV28 and TRBJ1-1; perhaps TRBD1 as D (5 bases). The CDR3 is 13 amino acids. Per the germline V gene, CDR1 is MDHEN and CDR2 is SYDVKM. The ends were cut back, 6 bases at V and 2 bases at J, with 10 bases in the middle. CDR3 region: CASSRDRNTEAFF. CDR3 nucleotide sequence: TGTGCCAGCAGCCGAGACAGAAACACTGAAGCTTTCTTT.

V usage is TRBV5-8 and J usage is TRBJ1-2; D not resolved. This CDR3 contains 16 residues. The germline V and J ends were trimmed by 6 bases and 4 bases, with 22 bases remaining between them. Germline CDR1 is SGHTS and CDR2 is YDEGEE. This CDR3 reads CASTIPRERHRYGYTF. The CDR3 region has the DNA TGTGCCAGCACAATCCCCCGAGAAAGACATCGCTATGGCTACACCTTC.

Worth noting for this clone: The junction does not match germline at one end; this may be a read error. V is TRBV6-5 and J is TRBJ1-1; D is undetermined. CDR1 MNHEY and CDR2 SVGAGI come from the germline V gene. This CDR3 has 13 amino acids. The CDR3, as DNA: TGTGCCAGCAGTGACTCAGCTACGAGTGAAGCTTTCTTT. It translates to CASSDSATSEAFF.

DNA for the CDR3: TGTGCCAGCAGTGAGGATCGAGGATCCTTTGGTCAGCCCCAGCATTTT. It translates to CASSEDRGSFGQPQHF. This chain links TRBV2 with TRBJ1-5; no clear D. V lost 3 bases and J lost 6, with 18 bases in between. This CDR3 has 16 amino acids. Germline V gene lookup returns CDR1 SNHLY and CDR2 FYNNEI. Based on the CDR3 plus reference TRBV2 and TRBJ1-5, the full variable domain is EPEVTQTPSHQVTQMGQEVILRCVPISNHLYFYWYRQILGQKVEFLVSFYNNEISEKSEIFDDQFSVERPDGSNFTLKIRSTKLEDSAMYFCASSEDRGSFGQPQHFGDGTRLSIL.

This rearrangement joins TRBV7-9 to TRBJ2-3; no firm D call. The CDR3 is 11 amino acids. The V gene lost 5 bases and the J gene lost 2 bases, with 2 bases spanning the gap. Germline V gene sequence: CDR1 SEHNR, CDR2 FQNEAQ (reference sequence). The CDR3 nucleotides read TGTGCCAGCAGCGCCACAGATACGCAGTATTTT. It is translated as CASSATDTQYF.

The V and J genes are TRBV30 and TRBJ2-7; the match to TRBD1 covers 7 bases. Germline CDR1 and CDR2: GTSNPN and SVGIG (reference sequence). The CDR3 is 13 amino acids. The DNA for the CDR3 is TGTGCTCTTCACAGGGGTACCACCTACGAGCAGTACTTC. Residues: CALHRGTTYEQYF. The full variable domain, in which reference TRBV30 and TRBJ2-7 provide the parts outside the CDR3, is SQTIHQWPATLVQPVGSPLSLECTVEGTSNPNLYWYRQAAGRGLQLLFYSVGIGQISSEVPQNLSASRPQDRQFILSSKKLLLSDSGFYLCALHRGTTYEQYFGPGTRLTVT.

V gene TRBV7-9 combines with J gene TRBJ1-6; 10 nucleotides line up with TRBD1. The germline V gene encodes CDR1 SEHNR and CDR2 FQNEAQ (reference sequence). The CDR3 is made up of 18 amino acids. V lost 0 bases and J lost 9; bases outside the gene matches: 11. CDR3 in amino acids: CASSLALGTGVLVSPLHF. CDR3 DNA sequence: TGTGCCAGCAGCTTAGCGCTCGGGACAGGGGTCCTAGTTTCACCCCTCCACTTT.

The chain uses TRBV29-1 and TRBJ1-5; no clear D gene. The V gene lost 8 bases and the J gene lost 2 bases, with 10 bases spanning the gap. This CDR3 has 12 residues. Germline V gene data show CDR1 as SQVTM and CDR2 as ANQGSEA. CDR3 sequence reads: CSTRTGNQPQHF. CDR3 nucleotide sequence: TGCAGCACGCGGACGGGCAATCAGCCCCAGCATTTT. Drawing the rest from reference TRBV29-1 and TRBJ1-5, the complete variable domain is SAVISQKPSRDICQRGTSLTIQCQVDSQVTMMFWYRQQPGQSLTLIATANQGSEATYESGFVIDKFPISRPNLTFSTLTVSNMSPEDSSIYLCSTRTGNQPQHFGDGTRLSIL.

This chain connects TRBV2 to TRBJ1-4; D remains unclear. Trimming took off 7 bases at V and 0 bases at J, with 9 bases between the two ends. The germline CDR1 and CDR2 sequences are SNHLY and FYNNEI. CDR3 length: 14 residues. CDR3 DNA: TGTGCCAGCAAGCAGGCGGCAACTAATGAAAAACTGTTTTTT. Amino acids: CASKQAATNEKLFF.

The chain uses TRBV6-6 and TRBJ1-2; D unclear. In germline, CDR1 is MNHNY, CDR2 SVGAGI (reference sequence). The ends were cut back, 0 bases at V and 3 bases at J, with 14 bases in the middle. The CDR3 extends over 16 amino acids. The CDR3 DNA reads as TGTGCCAGCAGTTACTCCGCAGCCCTATTAGACTATGGCTACACCTTC. The encoded protein is CASSYSAALLDYGYTF.

A few counts support this clone. This chain connects TRBV7-2 to TRBJ2-1, with 9 bases identical to TRBD2. V lost 6 bases to trimming and J lost 8 bases; unmatched junction nucleotides: 11. This CDR3 has 15 residues. Germline assignment: CDR1 SGHTA and CDR2 FQGNSA. The CDR3 DNA reads as TGTGCCAGCAGTCGTGTAGCGGGGGCAGGCGATGAGCAGTTCTTC. Amino acids: CASSRVAGAGDEQFF.

The chain combines TRBV5-1 with TRBJ2-2; D uncertain. This CDR3 has 12 amino acids. V was trimmed by 4 bases and J by 7 bases, leaving 8 bases between them. Germline V lookup: CDR1 SGHRS, CDR2 YFSETQ. The CDR3 nucleotides are TGCGCCAGCAGCCGTATCGGCGGGGAGCTGTTTTTT. This sequence encodes CASSRIGGELFF.

The chain links TRBV4-1 to TRBJ2-7; 7 nucleotides line up with TRBD1. CDR1 is MGHRA, CDR2 YSYEKL, per germline. J lost 0 bases, V lost 5 bases, and 7 bases had no gene match. This CDR3 spans 15 amino acids. The CDR3 here is CASSYTGASSYEQYF. The DNA of the CDR3 is TGCGCCAGCAGCTACACAGGGGCAAGCTCCTACGAGCAGTACTTC.

This chain connects TRBV29-1 to TRBJ2-5; D is ambiguous. In germline, CDR1 is SQVTM, CDR2 ANQGSEA. V dropped 3 bases and J dropped 5 bases, with 10 bases sitting between them. This CDR3 spans 12 amino acids. The CDR3 DNA sequence: TGCAGCGTTGACGTCCAAACGGAGACCCAGTACTTC. Protein product: CSVDVQTETQYF.

The V and J genes are TRBV6-5 and TRBJ2-7; D may be TRBD1 (6 bases). The CDR3 contains 14 residues. The V end was cut by 2 bases, the J end by 5 bases, with 13 bases between. Germline V gives CDR1 MNHEY, CDR2 SVGAGI. Here the CDR3 reads CASSYRQGLNEQYF. The CDR3 nucleotides are TGTGCCAGCAGTTACCGGCAGGGGCTGAACGAGCAGTACTTC.

This chain joins TRBV2 and TRBJ2-1, with 10 positions matching TRBD2. CDR3 size: 16 residues. The germline gives CDR1 SNHLY, CDR2 FYNNEI. Unmatched junction bases numbered 14, after V lost 8 bases and J lost 7 bases. The CDR3 nucleotides are TGTGCCAGCGGGAGGGAAATAGCGGGGGGTCGGAATGAGCAGTTCTTC. It encodes CASGREIAGGRNEQFF.